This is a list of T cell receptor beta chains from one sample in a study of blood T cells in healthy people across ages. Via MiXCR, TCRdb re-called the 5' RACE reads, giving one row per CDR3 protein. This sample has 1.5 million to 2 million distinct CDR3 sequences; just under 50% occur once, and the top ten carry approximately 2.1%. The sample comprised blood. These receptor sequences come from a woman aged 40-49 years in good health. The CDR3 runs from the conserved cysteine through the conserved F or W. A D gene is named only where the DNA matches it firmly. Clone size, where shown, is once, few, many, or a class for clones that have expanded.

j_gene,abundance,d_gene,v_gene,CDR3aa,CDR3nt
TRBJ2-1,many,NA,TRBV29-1,CSAPGVRNEQFF,TGCAGCGCCCCAGGAGTCCGGAATGAGCAGTTCTTC
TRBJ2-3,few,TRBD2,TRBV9,CASSAPFSGGRGLTDTQYF,TGTGCCAGCAGCGCCCCCTTTAGCGGGGGGCGAGGACTCACAGATACGCAGTATTTT
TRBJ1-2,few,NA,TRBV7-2,CASSSRSHGYTF,TGTGCCAGCAGCTCCAGGTCCCATGGCTACACCTTC
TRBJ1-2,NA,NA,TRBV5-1,CASSLRAGHYGYTF,TGCGCCAGCAGCTTGCGGGCGGGCCACTATGGCTACACCTTC
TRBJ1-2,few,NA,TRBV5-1,CASSLLSQGYGYTF,TGCGCCAGCAGCTTGCTTAGCCAGGGCTATGGCTACACCTTC
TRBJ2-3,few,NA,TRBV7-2,CASSLGWGTTDTQYF,TGTGCCAGCAGCTTAGGATGGGGGACCACAGATACGCAGTATTTT
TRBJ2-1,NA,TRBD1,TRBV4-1,CASSQADRVGNNEQFF,TGCGCCAGCAGCCAGGCTGACAGGGTCGGAAACAATGAGCAGTTCTTC
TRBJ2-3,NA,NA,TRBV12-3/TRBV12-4,CASSRDVADTQYF,TGTGCCAGCAGTAGAGACGTTGCAGATACGCAGTATTTT
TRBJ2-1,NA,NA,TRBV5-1,CASSLWQSSYNEQFF,TGCGCCAGCAGCTTGTGGCAAAGCTCCTACAATGAGCAGTTCTTC
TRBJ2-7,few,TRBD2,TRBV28,CASTTGGGYEQYF,TGTGCCAGCACGACGGGGGGGGGCTACGAGCAGTACTTC
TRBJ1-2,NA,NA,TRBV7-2,CASSDWDIHGYTF,TGTGCCAGCAGCGATTGGGACATACATGGCTACACCTTC
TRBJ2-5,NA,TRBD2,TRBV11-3,CASSLERGLAGQETQYF,TGTGCCAGCAGCTTAGAGAGGGGACTAGCGGGTCAGGAGACCCAGTACTTC
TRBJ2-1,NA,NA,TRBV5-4,CASSLYPRLDEQFF,TGTGCCAGCAGCTTATACCCTCGCCTGGATGAGCAGTTCTTC
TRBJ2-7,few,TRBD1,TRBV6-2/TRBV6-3,CASSAGGGQRHYEQYF,TGTGCCAGCAGTGCCGGTGGGGGACAGAGGCATTACGAGCAGTACTTC
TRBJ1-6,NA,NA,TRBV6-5,CASGTPLHF,TGTGCCAGCGGGACGCCCCTCCACTTT
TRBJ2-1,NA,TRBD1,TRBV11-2,CASSLDWTGRESSYNERFF,TGTGCCAGCAGCCTCGATTGGACAGGGCGCGAAAGCTCCTACAATGAGCGGTTCTTC
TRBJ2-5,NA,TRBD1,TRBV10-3,CAISEFDRAKETQYF,TGTGCCATCAGTGAGTTTGACAGGGCAAAAGAGACCCAGTACTTC
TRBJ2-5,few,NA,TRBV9,CASKGGSETQYF,TGTGCCAGCAAGGGCGGATCAGAGACCCAGTACTTC
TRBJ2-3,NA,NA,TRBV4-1,CASSQDGPSYGTDTQYF,TGCGCCAGCAGCCAAGACGGGCCTAGTTACGGCACAGATACGCAGTATTTT
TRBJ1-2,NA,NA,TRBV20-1,CSAPPDRANYGYTF,TGCAGTGCCCCACCGGACAGAGCTAACTATGGCTACACCTTC
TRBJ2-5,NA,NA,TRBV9,CASSATQGLETQYF,TGTGCCAGCAGCGCGACACAGGGATTAGAGACCCAGTACTTC
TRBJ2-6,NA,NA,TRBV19,CASSIVFGSGANVLTF,TGTGCCAGTAGTATAGTTTTCGGCTCTGGGGCCAACGTCCTGACTTTC
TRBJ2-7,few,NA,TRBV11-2,CASSVVVKNEQYF,TGTGCCAGCAGCGTAGTAGTCAAAAATGAGCAGTACTTC
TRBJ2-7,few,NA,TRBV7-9,CASGQGGSSYNEQYF,TGTGCCAGCGGCCAGGGGGGGAGCTCCTACAATGAGCAGTACTTC
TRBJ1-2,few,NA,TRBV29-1,CSVDPGTYGYTF,TGCAGCGTTGATCCCGGGACCTATGGCTACACCTTC
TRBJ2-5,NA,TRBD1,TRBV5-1,CASSKGQGETQYF,TGCGCCAGCAGCAAGGGACAGGGAGAGACCCAGTACTTC
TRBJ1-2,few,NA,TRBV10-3,CAISEFRRWGPGYTF,TGTGCCATCAGTGAGTTTCGGCGTTGGGGGCCCGGCTACACCTTC
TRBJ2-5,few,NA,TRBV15,CATSRSQGMVETQYF,TGTGCCACCAGCAGATCCCAGGGGATGGTAGAGACCCAGTACTTC
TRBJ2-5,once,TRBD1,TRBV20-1,CSARERTGAIEETQYF,TGCAGTGCTAGAGAGAGGACAGGGGCAATTGAAGAGACCCAGTACTTC
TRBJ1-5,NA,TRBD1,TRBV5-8,CASRVDRAQPQHF,TGTGCCAGCAGGGTTGACAGGGCTCAGCCCCAGCATTTT
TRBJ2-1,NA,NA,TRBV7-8,CASSFTRGSYNEQFF,TGTGCCAGCAGTTTTACCCGGGGGTCCTACAATGAGCAGTTCTTC
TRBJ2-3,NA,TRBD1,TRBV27,CASSRRRTGPGTDTQYF,TGTGCCAGCAGCCGGAGGAGGACAGGGCCCGGGACAGATACGCAGTATTTT
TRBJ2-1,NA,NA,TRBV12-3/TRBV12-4,CAGSLRGSSNEQFF,TGTGCCGGCAGTTTAAGGGGCAGTAGCAATGAGCAGTTCTTC
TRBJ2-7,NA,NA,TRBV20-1,CSARDLSGESDEQYF,TGCAGTGCTAGAGATCTTAGTGGGGAGAGCGACGAGCAGTACTTC
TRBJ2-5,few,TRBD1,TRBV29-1,CSVSHRGETQYF,TGCAGCGTGTCACACAGGGGAGAGACCCAGTACTTC
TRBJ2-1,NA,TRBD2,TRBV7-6,CASSNSGGANNEQFF,TGTGCCAGCAGCAATAGCGGGGGAGCCAACAATGAGCAGTTCTTC
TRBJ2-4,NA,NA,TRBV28,CASSLLGGQGDGKNIQYF,TGTGCCAGCAGTTTATTGGGGGGTCAGGGTGACGGCAAAAACATTCAGTACTTC
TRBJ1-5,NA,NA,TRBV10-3,CAISESYGIQPQHF,TGTGCCATCAGTGAGTCGTACGGGATTCAGCCCCAGCATTTT
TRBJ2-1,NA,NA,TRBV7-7,CASSLGDRHEQFF,TGTGCTAGCAGCTTAGGGGATCGGCATGAGCAGTTCTTC
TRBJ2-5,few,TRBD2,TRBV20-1,CSAKGAGGETQYF,TGCAGTGCAAAGGGAGCGGGGGGAGAGACCCAGTACTTC